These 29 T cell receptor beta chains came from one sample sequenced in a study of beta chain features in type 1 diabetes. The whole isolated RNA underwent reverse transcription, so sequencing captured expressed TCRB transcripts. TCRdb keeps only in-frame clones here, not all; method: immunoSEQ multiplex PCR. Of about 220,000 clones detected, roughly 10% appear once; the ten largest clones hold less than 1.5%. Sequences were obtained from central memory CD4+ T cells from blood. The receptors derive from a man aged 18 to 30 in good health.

The CDR3 DNA sequence: TGCGCCAGCATCCTCTTCCCGGGACTTGTGGATGGCTACACCTTC. This gives the protein CASILFPGLVDGYTF. This rearrangement joins TRBV5-1 to TRBJ1-2, with D perhaps TRBD1 (5 bases). The CDR3 has 15 residues. V dropped 6 bases and J dropped 6 bases, with 21 bases sitting between them. Germline CDR1 and CDR2: SGHRS and YFSETQ.

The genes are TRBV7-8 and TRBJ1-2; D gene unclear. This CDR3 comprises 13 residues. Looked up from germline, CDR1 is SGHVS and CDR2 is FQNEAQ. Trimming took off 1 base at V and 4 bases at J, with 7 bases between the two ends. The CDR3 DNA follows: TGTGCCAGCAGCTTAGAGAGAACCTATGGCTACACCTTC. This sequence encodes CASSLERTYGYTF.

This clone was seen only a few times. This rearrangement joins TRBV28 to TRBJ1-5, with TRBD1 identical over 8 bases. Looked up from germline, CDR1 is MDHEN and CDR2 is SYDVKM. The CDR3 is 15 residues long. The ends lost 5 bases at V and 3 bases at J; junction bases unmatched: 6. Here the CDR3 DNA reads TGTGCCAGCAGTGAGGCAGGGGGCATCAATCAGCCCCAGCATTTT. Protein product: CASSEAGGINQPQHF.

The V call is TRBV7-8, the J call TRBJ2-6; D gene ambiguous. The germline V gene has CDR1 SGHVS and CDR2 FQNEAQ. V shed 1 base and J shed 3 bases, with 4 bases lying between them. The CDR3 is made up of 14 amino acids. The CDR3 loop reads CASSLGGGANVLTF. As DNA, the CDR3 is TGTGCCAGCAGCTTAGGTGGTGGGGCCAACGTCCTGACTTTC. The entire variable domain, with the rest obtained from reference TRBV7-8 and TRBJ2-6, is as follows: GAGVSQSPRYKVAKRGQDVALRCDPISGHVSLFWYQQALGQGPEFLTYFQNEAQLDKSGLPSDRFFAERPEGSVSTLKIQRTQQEDSAVYLCASSLGGGANVLTFGAGSRLTVL.

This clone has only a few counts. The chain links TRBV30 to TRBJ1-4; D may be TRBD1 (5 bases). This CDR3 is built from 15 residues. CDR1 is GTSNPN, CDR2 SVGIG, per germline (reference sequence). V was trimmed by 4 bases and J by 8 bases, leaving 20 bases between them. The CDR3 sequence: CAWTSWGPGGEKLFF. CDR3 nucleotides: TGTGCCTGGACCTCCTGGGGCCCCGGCGGCGAAAAACTGTTTTTT. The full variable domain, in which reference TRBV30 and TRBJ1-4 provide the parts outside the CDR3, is SQTIHQWPATLVQPVGSPLSLECTVEGTSNPNLYWYRQAAGRGLQLLFYSVGIGQISSEVPQNLSASRPQDRQFILSSKKLLLSDSGFYLCAWTSWGPGGEKLFFGSGTQLSVL.

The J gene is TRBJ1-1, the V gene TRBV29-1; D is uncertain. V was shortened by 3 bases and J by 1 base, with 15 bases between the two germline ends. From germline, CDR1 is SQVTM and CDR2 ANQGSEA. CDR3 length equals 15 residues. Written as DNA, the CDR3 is TGCAGCGTTGAGACAAGCGGAGGGAGGAACACTGAAGCTTTCTTT. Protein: CSVETSGGRNTEAFF.

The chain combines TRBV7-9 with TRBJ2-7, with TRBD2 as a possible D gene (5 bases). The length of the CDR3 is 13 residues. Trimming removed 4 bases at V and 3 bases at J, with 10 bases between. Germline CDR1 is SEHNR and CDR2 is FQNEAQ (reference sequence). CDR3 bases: TGTGCCAGCAGCTACCTAGCAGGCTACGAGCAGTACTTC. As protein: CASSYLAGYEQYF.

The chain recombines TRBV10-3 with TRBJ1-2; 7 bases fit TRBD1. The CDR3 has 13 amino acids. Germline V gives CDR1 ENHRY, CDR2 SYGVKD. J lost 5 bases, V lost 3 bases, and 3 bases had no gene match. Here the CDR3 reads CAISEQGSYGYTF. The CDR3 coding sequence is TGTGCCATCAGTGAACAGGGGAGTTATGGCTACACCTTC.

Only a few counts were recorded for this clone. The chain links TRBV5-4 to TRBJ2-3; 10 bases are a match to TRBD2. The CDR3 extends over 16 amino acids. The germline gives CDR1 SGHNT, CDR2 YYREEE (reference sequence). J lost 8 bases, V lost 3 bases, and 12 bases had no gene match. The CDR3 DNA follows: TGTGCCAGCAGCTCCCTAGCGGGAGAGGGAACTTCTACGCAGTATTTT. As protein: CASSSLAGEGTSTQYF.

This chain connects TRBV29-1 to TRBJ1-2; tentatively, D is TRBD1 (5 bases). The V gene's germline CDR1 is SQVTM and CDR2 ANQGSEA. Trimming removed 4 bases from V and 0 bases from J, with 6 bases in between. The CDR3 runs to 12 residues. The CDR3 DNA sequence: TGCAGCGTTGGGGACGCTAACTATGGCTACACCTTC. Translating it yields CSVGDANYGYTF.

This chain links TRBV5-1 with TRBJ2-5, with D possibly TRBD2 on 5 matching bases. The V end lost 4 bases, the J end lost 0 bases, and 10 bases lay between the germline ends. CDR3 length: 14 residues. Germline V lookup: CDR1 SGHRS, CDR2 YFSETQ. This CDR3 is CASSDERNQETQYF. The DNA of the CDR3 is TGCGCCAGCAGCGACGAGCGGAACCAAGAGACCCAGTACTTC.

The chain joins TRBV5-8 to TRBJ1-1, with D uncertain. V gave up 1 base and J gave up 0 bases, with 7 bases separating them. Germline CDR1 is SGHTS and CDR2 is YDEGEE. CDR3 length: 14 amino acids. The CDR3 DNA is TGTGCCAGCAGCTTGACAGAAATGAACACTGAAGCTTTCTTT. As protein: CASSLTEMNTEAFF.

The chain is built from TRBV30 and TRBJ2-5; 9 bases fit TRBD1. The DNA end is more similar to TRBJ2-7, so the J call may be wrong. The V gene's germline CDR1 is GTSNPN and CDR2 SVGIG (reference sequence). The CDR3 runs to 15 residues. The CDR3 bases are TGTGCCTGGGTCAGGACAGGGGCCAGCTCCTACGAGCAGTACTTC. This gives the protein CAWVRTGASSYEQYF.

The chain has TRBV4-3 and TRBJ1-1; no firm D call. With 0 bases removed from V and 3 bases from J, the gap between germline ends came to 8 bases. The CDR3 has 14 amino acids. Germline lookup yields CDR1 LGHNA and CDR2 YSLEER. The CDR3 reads CASSQDIQYTEAFF. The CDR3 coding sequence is TGCGCCAGCAGCCAAGATATCCAGTACACTGAAGCTTTCTTT.

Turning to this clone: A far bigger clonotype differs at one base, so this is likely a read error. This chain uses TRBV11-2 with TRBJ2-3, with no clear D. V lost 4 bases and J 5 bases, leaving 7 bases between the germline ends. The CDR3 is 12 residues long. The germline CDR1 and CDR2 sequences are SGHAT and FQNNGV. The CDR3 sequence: CASSSTGDTQYF. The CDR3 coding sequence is TGTGCCAGCAGCTCGACGGGAGATACGCAGTATTTT. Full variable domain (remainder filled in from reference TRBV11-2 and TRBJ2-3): EAGVAQSPRYKIIEKRQSVAFWCNPISGHATLYWYQQILGQGPKLLIQFQNNGVVDDSQLPKDRFSAERLKGVDSTLKIQPAKLEDSAVYLCASSSTGDTQYFGPGTRLTVL.

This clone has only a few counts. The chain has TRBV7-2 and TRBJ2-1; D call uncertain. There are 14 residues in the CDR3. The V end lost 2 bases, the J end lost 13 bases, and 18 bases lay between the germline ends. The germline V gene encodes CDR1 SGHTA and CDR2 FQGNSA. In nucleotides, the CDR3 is TGTGCCAGCAGCTTATTAGGTCCAACCAAGTATCAGTTCTTC. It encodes CASSLLGPTKYQFF.

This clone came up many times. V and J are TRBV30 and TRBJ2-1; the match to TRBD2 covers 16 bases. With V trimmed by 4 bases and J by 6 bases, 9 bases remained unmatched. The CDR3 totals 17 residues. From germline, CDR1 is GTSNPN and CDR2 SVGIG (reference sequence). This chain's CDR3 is CAWNTGLAGGRSNEQFF. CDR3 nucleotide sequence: TGTGCCTGGAATACGGGACTAGCGGGAGGGAGGAGCAATGAGCAGTTCTTC. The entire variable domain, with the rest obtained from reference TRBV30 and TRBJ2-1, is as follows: SQTIHQWPATLVQPVGSPLSLECTVEGTSNPNLYWYRQAAGRGLQLLFYSVGIGQISSEVPQNLSASRPQDRQFILSSKKLLLSDSGFYLCAWNTGLAGGRSNEQFFGPGTRLTVL.

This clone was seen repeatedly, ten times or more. CDR3 nucleotides: TGTGCCAGCAGCTCCTGGACTAGCGGGACAGATACGCAGTATTTT. Amino acid sequence: CASSSWTSGTDTQYF. The gene calls are TRBV7-2 and TRBJ2-3, with 11 bases fitting TRBD2. From germline, CDR1 is SGHTA and CDR2 FQGNSA. CDR3 length equals 15 residues. Trimming took 4 bases from V and 3 from J; bases not matched to a gene: 3.

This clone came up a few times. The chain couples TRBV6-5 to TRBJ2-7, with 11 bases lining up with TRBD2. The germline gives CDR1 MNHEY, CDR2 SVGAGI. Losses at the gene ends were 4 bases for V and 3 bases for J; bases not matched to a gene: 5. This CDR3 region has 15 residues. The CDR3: CASSSRLAGNYEQYF. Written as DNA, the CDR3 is TGTGCCAGCAGTTCAAGACTAGCGGGGAACTACGAGCAGTACTTC.

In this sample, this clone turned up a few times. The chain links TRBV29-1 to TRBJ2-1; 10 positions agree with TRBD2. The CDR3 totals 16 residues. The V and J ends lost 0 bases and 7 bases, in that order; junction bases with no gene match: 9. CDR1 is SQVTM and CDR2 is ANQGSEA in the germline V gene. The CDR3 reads CSVEDWSAGGPNEQFF. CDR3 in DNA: TGCAGCGTTGAAGATTGGTCAGCGGGAGGGCCTAATGAGCAGTTCTTC.

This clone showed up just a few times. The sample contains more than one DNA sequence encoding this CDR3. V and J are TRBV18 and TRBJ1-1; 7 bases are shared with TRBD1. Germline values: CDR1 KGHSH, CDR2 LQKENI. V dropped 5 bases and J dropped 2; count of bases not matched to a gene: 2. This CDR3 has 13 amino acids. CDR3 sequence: CASSGQANTEAFF. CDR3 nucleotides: TGTGCCAGCTCAGGACAGGCTAACACTGAAGCTTTCTTT.

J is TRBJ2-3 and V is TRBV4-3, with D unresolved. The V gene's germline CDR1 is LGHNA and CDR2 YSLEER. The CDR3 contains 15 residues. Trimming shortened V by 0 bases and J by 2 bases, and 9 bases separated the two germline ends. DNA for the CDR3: TGCGCCAGCAGCCAAGATACAGCGCACACAGATACGCAGTATTTT. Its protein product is CASSQDTAHTDTQYF.

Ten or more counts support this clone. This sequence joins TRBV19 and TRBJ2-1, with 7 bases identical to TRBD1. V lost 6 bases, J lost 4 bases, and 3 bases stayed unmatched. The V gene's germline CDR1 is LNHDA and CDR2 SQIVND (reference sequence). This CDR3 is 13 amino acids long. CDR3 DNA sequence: TGTGCCAGTAGGGAGGACAGGTACAATGAGCAGTTCTTC. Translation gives CASREDRYNEQFF.

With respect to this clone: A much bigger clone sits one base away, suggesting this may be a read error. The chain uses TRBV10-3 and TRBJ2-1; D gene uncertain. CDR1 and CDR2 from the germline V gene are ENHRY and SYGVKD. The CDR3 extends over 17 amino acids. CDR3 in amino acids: CASSESIEQFYYNEQFF. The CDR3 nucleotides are TGTGCCAGCAGTGAGTCGATCGAACAGTTCTACTACAATGAGCAGTTCTTC.

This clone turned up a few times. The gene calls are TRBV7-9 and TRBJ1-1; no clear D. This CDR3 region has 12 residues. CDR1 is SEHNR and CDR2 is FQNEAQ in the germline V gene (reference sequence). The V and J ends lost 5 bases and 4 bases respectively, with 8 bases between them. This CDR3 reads CASSPYFTEAFF. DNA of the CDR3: TGTGCCAGCAGCCCCTATTTCACTGAAGCTTTCTTT. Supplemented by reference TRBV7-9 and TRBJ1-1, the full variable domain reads DTGVSQNPRHKITKRGQNVTFRCDPISEHNRLYWYRQTLGQGPEFLTYFQNEAQLEKSRLLSDRFSAERPKGSFSTLEIQRTEQGDSAMYLCASSPYFTEAFFGQGTRLTVV.

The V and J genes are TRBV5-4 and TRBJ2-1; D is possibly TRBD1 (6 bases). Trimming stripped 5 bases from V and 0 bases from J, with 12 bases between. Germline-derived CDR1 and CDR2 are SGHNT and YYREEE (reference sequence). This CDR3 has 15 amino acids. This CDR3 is CASSRQASSYNEQFF. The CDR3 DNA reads TGTGCCAGCAGTCGACAGGCGAGCTCCTACAATGAGCAGTTCTTC.

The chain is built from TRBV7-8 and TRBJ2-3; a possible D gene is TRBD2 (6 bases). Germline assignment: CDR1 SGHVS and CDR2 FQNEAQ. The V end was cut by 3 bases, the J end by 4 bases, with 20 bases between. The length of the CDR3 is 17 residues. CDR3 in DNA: TGTGCCAGCAGCTTGTTCGGGCAGGAGGGTTTCGCAGATACGCAGTATTTT. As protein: CASSLFGQEGFADTQYF.

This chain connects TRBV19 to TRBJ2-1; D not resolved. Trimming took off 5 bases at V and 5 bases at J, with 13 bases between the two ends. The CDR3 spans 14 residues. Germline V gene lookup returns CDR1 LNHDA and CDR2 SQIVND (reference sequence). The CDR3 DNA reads TGTGCCAGTAGTGGATACCAGAGGAACAATGAGCAGTTCTTC. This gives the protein CASSGYQRNNEQFF. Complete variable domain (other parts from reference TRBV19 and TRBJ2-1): DGGITQSPKYLFRKEGQNVTLSCEQNLNHDAMYWYRQDPGQGLRLIYYSQIVNDFQKGDIAEGYSVSREKKESFPLTVTSAQKNPTAFYLCASSGYQRNNEQFFGPGTRLTVL.

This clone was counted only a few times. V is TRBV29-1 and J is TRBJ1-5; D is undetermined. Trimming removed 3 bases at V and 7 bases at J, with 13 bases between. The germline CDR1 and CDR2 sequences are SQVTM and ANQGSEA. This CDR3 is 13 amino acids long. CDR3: CSVDSGVDQPQHF. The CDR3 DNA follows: TGCAGCGTTGACAGCGGGGTAGACCAGCCCCAGCATTTT.